The 19 T cell receptor beta chains reported below all come from one sample, sequenced in a study of cytomegalovirus exposure and HLA in healthy donors. A multiplex PCR was run with 60 Vbeta primers and 13 Jbeta primers. Using immunoSEQ multiplex PCR, the repertoire was profiled, and TCRdb retains in-frame clones only, with some absent. This sample carries roughly 130,000 clones, roughly 80% of them seen once, and the ten largest clones take about 11%. Sequencing input: PBMCs. These receptor sequences come from a male donor in good health and CMV-seropositive.

The chain links TRBV7-3 to TRBJ1-1, with TRBD1 matching over 7 bases. From germline, CDR1 is SGHTA and CDR2 FQGTGA. V was pared by 0 bases and J by 8 bases, with 9 bases of the junction left unmatched. CDR3 length equals 15 residues. DNA of the CDR3: TGTGCCAGCAGCTTAACGGACAGACAGGGTAGGGAAGCTTTCTTT. Encoded protein: CASSLTDRQGREAFF. Full variable domain (remainder filled in from reference TRBV7-3 and TRBJ1-1): GAGVSQTPSNKVTEKGKYVELRCDPISGHTALYWYRQSLGQGPEFLIYFQGTGAADDSGLPNDRFFAVRPEGSVSTLKIQRTERGDSAVYLCASSLTDRQGREAFFGQGTRLTVV.

The chain combines TRBV6-5 with TRBJ2-3; 12 bases line up with TRBD2. Germline V gene lookup returns CDR1 MNHEY and CDR2 SVGAGI. V was clipped by 6 bases and J by 3 bases; unmatched bases: 4. The CDR3 is made up of 15 amino acids. CDR3 nucleotide sequence: TGTGCCAGCAGCCTAGCGGGAGGGGGTACAGATACGCAGTATTTT. Translating gives CASSLAGGGTDTQYF.

The chain links TRBV7-9 to TRBJ2-5; tentative D call: TRBD1 (6 bases). The better agreement between TRBJ2-7 and the DNA end casts doubt on the J call. This CDR3 has 16 amino acids. Germline V gene sequence: CDR1 SEHNR, CDR2 FQNEAQ (reference sequence). This CDR3 reads CASSLEARGPSYEQYF. Here the CDR3 DNA reads TGTGCCAGCAGCTTAGAGGCCAGGGGTCCCTCCTACGAGCAGTACTTC.

This rearrangement joins TRBV29-1 to TRBJ2-3, with 9 bases that match TRBD1. Germline V gene sequence: CDR1 SQVTM, CDR2 ANQGSEA. The V and J ends lost 6 bases and 0 bases, in that order; junction bases with no gene match: 10. This CDR3 has 16 amino acids. CDR3 in amino acids: CSVSGQGGPSTDTQYF. CDR3 nucleotide sequence: TGCAGCGTCTCGGGACAGGGAGGTCCTAGCACAGATACGCAGTATTTT.

This chain uses TRBV28 with TRBJ2-7, with unresolved D. This CDR3 has 14 amino acids. V dropped 6 bases and J dropped 4 bases, with 16 bases sitting between them. Germline CDR1 reads MDHEN; CDR2 reads SYDVKM. CDR3 protein: CASSQRLLTYEQYF. Here the CDR3 DNA reads TGTGCCAGCAGCCAAAGACTTCTCACTTACGAGCAGTACTTC. Supplemented by reference TRBV28 and TRBJ2-7, the full variable domain reads DVKVTQSSRYLVKRTGEKVFLECVQDMDHENMFWYRQDPGLGLRLIYFSYDVKMKEKGDIPEGYSVSREKKERFSLILESASTNQTSMYLCASSQRLLTYEQYFGPGTRLTVT.

The chain employs TRBV5-1 and TRBJ2-5, with D possibly being TRBD1 (6 bases). The CDR3 spans 13 residues. The germline V and J ends were trimmed by 3 bases and 4 bases, with 10 bases remaining between them. CDR1 SGHRS and CDR2 YFSETQ come from the germline V gene. This CDR3 is CASSSDSRETQYF. The DNA of the CDR3 is TGCGCCAGCAGCTCGGACAGTCGAGAGACCCAGTACTTC. The full variable domain, its missing parts supplied by reference TRBV5-1 and TRBJ2-5, is KAGVTQTPRYLIKTRGQQVTLSCSPISGHRSVSWYQQTPGQGLQFLFEYFSETQRNKGNFPGRFSGRQFSNSRSEMNVSTLELGDSALYLCASSSDSRETQYFGPGTRLLVL.

Only a few counts were recorded for this clone. The chain employs TRBV5-1 and TRBJ2-3, with D tentatively TRBD1 (6 bases). Trimming cost V 0 bases and J 4 bases, with 9 bases left between them. The germline V gene has CDR1 SGHRS and CDR2 YFSETQ. This CDR3 comprises 14 residues. In DNA form, the CDR3 reads TGCGCCAGCAGCTTGGAGGACAGCCCAGATACGCAGTATTTT. Translated, it gives CASSLEDSPDTQYF.

The chain carries TRBV5-5 and TRBJ2-1; TRBD2 might be the D (6 bases). Trimming stripped 1 base from V and 0 bases from J, with 14 bases between. Germline V gene data show CDR1 as SGHKS and CDR2 as YYEKEE (reference sequence). CDR3 size: 17 residues. The CDR3 coding sequence is TGTGCCAGCAGCTTGTTTAGCGGAGTGAGCTCCTACAATGAGCAGTTCTTC. It codes for CASSLFSGVSSYNEQFF. Full variable domain (remainder filled in from reference TRBV5-5 and TRBJ2-1): DAGVTQSPTHLIKTRGQQVTLRCSPISGHKSVSWYQQVLGQGPQFIFQYYEKEERGRGNFPDRFSARQFPNYSSELNVNALLLGDSALYLCASSLFSGVSSYNEQFFGPGTRLTVL.

The chain carries TRBV6-6 and TRBJ2-7; maybe TRBD1 (6 bases). Germline lookup yields CDR1 MNHNY and CDR2 SVGAGI (reference sequence). The CDR3 has 15 amino acids. Trimming left V 2 bases short and J 1 base short, with 12 bases between. The CDR3 loop is CASSYRDTNSYEQYF. In DNA, the CDR3 is TGTGCCAGCAGTTACCGGGACACTAATTCCTACGAGCAGTACTTC.

This chain uses TRBV2 with TRBJ2-1; TRBD2 aligns across 7 bases. CDR3 length: 14 amino acids. V lost 4 bases and J lost 9; bases outside the gene matches: 9. The germline gives CDR1 SNHLY, CDR2 FYNNEI. The CDR3 region has the DNA TGTGCCAGCAGTGGGGGGGGATGGCGGGGTGAGCAGTTCTTC. Translating it yields CASSGGGWRGEQFF.

The rearrangement uses TRBV10-3 and TRBJ2-7; 7 bases agree with TRBD2. Germline CDR1 ENHRY, CDR2 SYGVKD. The CDR3 has 14 residues. V lost 3 bases to trimming and J lost 5 bases; unmatched junction nucleotides: 7. The CDR3 nucleotides read TGTGCCATCAGTGACGGCGGGAGTATCGACGAGCAGTACTTC. Translated, it gives CAISDGGSIDEQYF.

A few counts support this clone. In nucleotides, the CDR3 is TGTGCCAGCAGCCCTGTTCCGGGACAGGGACACGAGCAGTACTTC. As protein: CASSPVPGQGHEQYF. The chain links TRBV9 to TRBJ2-7, with 9 bases identical to TRBD1. J gave up 5 bases and V 4 bases, and 10 bases lay outside the gene matches. Germline values: CDR1 SGDLS, CDR2 YYNGEE. The length of the CDR3 is 15 residues.

The chain uses TRBV15 and TRBJ2-2, with 10 bases that match TRBD1. There are 15 residues in the CDR3. CDR1 and CDR2 from the germline V gene are LNHNV and YYDKDF (reference sequence). Trimming removed 4 bases from V and 6 bases from J; junction bases left unmatched: 5. The CDR3 bases are TGTGCCACCAGCACGGACAGGGGGTTCCCCGGGGAGCTGTTTTTT. Translated: CATSTDRGFPGELFF.

The chain links TRBV28 to TRBJ1-6; D gene unclear. CDR1 and CDR2 from the germline V gene are MDHEN and SYDVKM. V lost 4 bases and J lost 10, with 8 bases in between. The CDR3 runs 12 residues. The CDR3 DNA is TGTGCCAGCAGTTACCTCGGGTCACCCCTCCACTTT. This codes for CASSYLGSPLHF.

The rearrangement uses TRBV7-8 and TRBJ2-7; 7 bases fit TRBD1. Germline V lookup: CDR1 SGHVS, CDR2 FQNEAQ. V lost 2 bases, J lost 2 bases, and 9 bases stayed unmatched. The CDR3 is 16 residues long. CDR3 coding DNA: TGTGCCAGCAGCTTAAAAATTCCCGGGACAGCCTACGAGCAGTACTTC. It is translated as CASSLKIPGTAYEQYF.

This clone was seen a single time. The chain has TRBV30 and TRBJ2-7, with D possibly matching TRBD1 (6 bases). This CDR3 region has 15 residues. V dropped 1 base and J dropped 4 bases, with 17 bases sitting between them. Germline V gene sequence: CDR1 GTSNPN, CDR2 SVGIG (reference sequence). The DNA of the CDR3 is TGTGCCTGGAGTGACCTTAGGGGGACGACGTACGAGCAGTACTTC. Amino acid sequence: CAWSDLRGTTYEQYF.

This chain connects TRBV10-3 to TRBJ2-5, with TRBD2 matching over 12 bases. Unmatched junction bases numbered 7, after V lost 0 bases and J lost 11 bases. This CDR3 comprises 15 residues. Per the germline V gene, CDR1 is ENHRY and CDR2 is SYGVKD. The CDR3 here is CAISESGLAGGEQYF. The CDR3 DNA follows: TGTGCCATCAGTGAGTCGGGACTAGCGGGCGGGGAGCAGTACTTC.

The rearrangement uses TRBV5-4 and TRBJ2-7; TRBD2 might be the D (7 bases). V shed 2 bases and J shed 6 bases, with 15 bases lying between them. The CDR3 contains 14 residues. Germline V gene data show CDR1 as SGHNT and CDR2 as YYREEE (reference sequence). This CDR3 reads CASSFRGGLSEQYF. The CDR3 DNA is TGTGCCAGCAGCTTCAGGGGAGGGTTAAGCGAGCAGTACTTC. Looking up the rest from reference TRBV5-4 and TRBJ2-7 gives the full variable domain: ETGVTQSPTHLIKTRGQQVTLRCSSQSGHNTVSWYQQALGQGPQFIFQYYREEENGRGNFPPRFSGLQFPNYSSELNVNALELDDSALYLCASSFRGGLSEQYFGPGTRLTVT.

This rearrangement joins TRBV19 to TRBJ2-7, with 9 bases that match TRBD1. This CDR3 region has 14 residues. Trimming removed 5 bases from V and 4 bases from J; junction bases left unmatched: 6. Germline CDR1 LNHDA, CDR2 SQIVND (reference sequence). CDR3 in amino acids: CASSSPDRGYEQYF. CDR3 DNA sequence: TGTGCCAGTAGTTCCCCGGACAGGGGTTACGAGCAGTACTTC.